This passage covers 23 T cell receptor beta chains from one sample sequenced in a study of blood T cells in healthy people across ages. The use of a sample-barcoded 5' primer and a J-beta primer mix characterized a second PCR of roughly 7 to 12 cycles. TCRdb reprocessed the 5' RACE reads with MiXCR, giving one entry per CDR3 protein. Here the sample spans about 640,000 distinct CDR3 sequences, 58% being singletons. The sequenced material came from blood. The receptors stem from a man in his 60s in good health.

This chain links TRBV29-1 with TRBJ1-4; D unresolved. The germline V gene has CDR1 SQVTM and CDR2 ANQGSEA. Trimming took off 6 bases at V and 0 bases at J, with 8 bases between the two ends. This CDR3 has 13 residues. CDR3 coding DNA: TGCAGCGTCGCAGAGTCAACTAATGAAAAACTGTTTTTT. It is translated as CSVAESTNEKLFF.

About this clonotype: A read error may explain this, as a much larger clone is one base away. The V and J genes are TRBV6-5 and TRBJ2-3, with D tentatively TRBD1 or TRBD2 (5 bases each). The CDR3 runs 15 residues. Germline V gives CDR1 MNHEY, CDR2 SVGAGI. CDR3 DNA sequence: TGTGCCAGCAGTTCAAAGGGGAGAAGCACAGGTACGCAGTATTTT. Its protein is CASSSKGRSTGTQYF.

The V gene is TRBV14, the J gene TRBJ1-2, with D possibly matching TRBD1 (6 bases). With 4 bases removed from V and 4 bases from J, the gap between germline ends came to 16 bases. Germline V lookup: CDR1 SGHDN, CDR2 FVKESK. CDR3 length equals 15 residues. The CDR3 DNA reads as TGTGCCAGCAGCCCCCGGACAGTCTTCTCCTATGGCTACACCTTC. This sequence encodes CASSPRTVFSYGYTF.

The chain has TRBV7-6 and TRBJ2-7; 7 bases align to TRBD1. The CDR3 totals 14 residues. Germline-derived CDR1 and CDR2 are SGHVS and FNYEAQ. The V gene end was trimmed by 5 bases and the J gene end by 2 bases; junction bases not matched to a gene: 6. The CDR3 protein is CASSPSGQTYEQYF. The CDR3 nucleotides read TGTGCCAGCAGCCCATCGGGACAGACCTACGAGCAGTACTTC.

The genes are TRBV2 and TRBJ1-2; 10 bases are a match to TRBD1. V dropped 4 bases and J dropped 11; count of bases not matched to a gene: 1. Germline V gives CDR1 SNHLY, CDR2 FYNNEI. The CDR3 sequence is 11 residues long. This CDR3 is CASSGDRGYTF. CDR3 DNA: TGTGCCAGCAGTGGGGACAGGGGTTACACCTTC. The entire variable domain, with the rest obtained from reference TRBV2 and TRBJ1-2, is as follows: EPEVTQTPSHQVTQMGQEVILRCVPISNHLYFYWYRQILGQKVEFLVSFYNNEISEKSEIFDDQFSVERPDGSNFTLKIRSTKLEDSAMYFCASSGDRGYTFGSGTRLTVV.

This rearrangement joins TRBV29-1 to TRBJ2-3, with 12 bases identical to TRBD2. The length of the CDR3 is 13 residues. The V gene end was trimmed by 7 bases and the J gene end by 2 bases; junction bases not matched to a gene: 1. The germline CDR1 and CDR2 sequences are SQVTM and ANQGSEA. CDR3 sequence: CSGTSGVTDTQYF. CDR3 nucleotides: TGCAGCGGGACTAGCGGGGTCACAGATACGCAGTATTTT.

The rearrangement uses TRBV7-2 and TRBJ2-5, with 7 bases matching TRBD2. The V and J ends lost 2 bases and 1 base, in that order; junction bases with no gene match: 4. The CDR3 has 15 residues. CDR1 SGHTA and CDR2 FQGNSA come from the germline V gene. In DNA, the CDR3 is TGTGCCAGCAGCTTATTCGGGGGGACCCAAGAGACCCAGTACTTC. Protein: CASSLFGGTQETQYF.

The chain employs TRBV21-1 and TRBJ2-7; TRBD2, the table's D call, was not compared with the DNA. TRBV21-1 is reported as a pseudogene. The CDR3 has 16 amino acids. CDR3 sequence reads: CASSAKRHLAAYEQYF. The CDR3 DNA sequence: TGTGCCAGCAGCGCCAAAAGACACCTAGCCGCCTACGAGCAGTACTTC.

The chain has TRBV7-7 and TRBJ2-3; 7 nucleotides match TRBD1. V gave up 1 base and J gave up 1 base; unmatched junction bases: 5. The CDR3 runs 16 residues. Germline CDR1 is SSHAT and CDR2 is FNYEAQ (reference sequence). The CDR3 region is CASSLGGQDRTDTQYF. CDR3 in DNA: TGTGCCAGCAGCTTAGGCGGACAGGACCGCACAGATACGCAGTATTTT.

This chain joins TRBV11-2 and TRBJ1-2; 7 positions agree with TRBD1. The CDR3 contains 13 residues. The V gene end was trimmed by 1 base and the J gene end by 13 bases; junction bases not matched to a gene: 9. Germline loops: CDR1 SGHAT, CDR2 FQNNGV. The CDR3 DNA sequence: TGTGCCAGCAGCTTAGGGGTCGAGGGACAGTCCACCTTC. It yields the protein CASSLGVEGQSTF.

The chain carries TRBV29-1 and TRBJ1-2; 11 bases match TRBD1. V was clipped by 3 bases and J by 7 bases; unmatched bases: 4. This CDR3 contains 13 residues. Germline lookup yields CDR1 SQVTM and CDR2 ANQGSEA. The CDR3 protein is CSVETGTGGGYTF. Here the CDR3 DNA reads TGCAGCGTTGAGACCGGGACAGGGGGTGGCTACACCTTC. The full variable domain, rest sourced from reference TRBV29-1 and TRBJ1-2, is SAVISQKPSRDICQRGTSLTIQCQVDSQVTMMFWYRQQPGQSLTLIATANQGSEATYESGFVIDKFPISRPNLTFSTLTVSNMSPEDSSIYLCSVETGTGGGYTFGSGTRLTVV.

This chain uses TRBV9 with TRBJ2-5; TRBD2 agrees at 9 bases. J was trimmed by 4 bases and V by 2 bases; bases with no gene match: 6. The CDR3 is 15 amino acids. CDR1 and CDR2 (germline): SGDLS, YYNGEE. The CDR3 bases are TGTGCCAGCAGCGTTATTCCGGGACTAGCAGAGACCCAGTACTTC. Encoded protein: CASSVIPGLAETQYF.

V gene TRBV6-2 or TRBV6-3 combines with J gene TRBJ1-1; D remains ambiguous. The CDR3 has 16 amino acids. Per germline, CDR1 MNHEY and CDR2 SVGEGT. The V gene lost 6 bases and the J gene lost 0 bases, with 17 bases spanning the gap. In DNA, the CDR3 is TGTGCCAGCAGGGATCCTCCCGGGAGCATGAACACTGAAGCTTTCTTT. Translating it yields CASRDPPGSMNTEAFF.

This clonotype showed up just a few times. This chain joins TRBV14 and TRBJ2-1; D is unresolved. Germline CDR1 reads SGHDN; CDR2 reads FVKESK. Trimming cost V 1 base and J 9 bases, with 10 bases left between them. This CDR3 has 13 amino acids. The CDR3 spells CASSQVALTEQFF. The DNA for the CDR3 is TGTGCCAGCAGCCAAGTCGCCCTAACTGAGCAGTTCTTC.

The chain employs TRBV3-1 and TRBJ2-2, with D maybe TRBD2 (5 bases). V lost 6 bases and J 1 base, leaving 15 bases between the germline ends. There are 16 residues in the CDR3. Germline values: CDR1 LGHDT, CDR2 YNNKEL (reference sequence). The CDR3 protein is CASSRHGAENTGELFF. CDR3 in DNA: TGTGCCAGCAGTCGGCACGGAGCGGAGAACACCGGGGAGCTGTTTTTT.

J is TRBJ1-2 and V is TRBV29-1; TRBD1 aligns across 9 bases. The ends lost 2 bases at V and 6 bases at J; junction bases unmatched: 7. Looked up from germline, CDR1 is SQVTM and CDR2 is ANQGSEA. The CDR3 is 14 residues long. The CDR3 nucleotides are TGCAGCGTTGAAACAACCGGGACAGGGAATGGCTACACCTTC. Translating it yields CSVETTGTGNGYTF.

This clonotype showed up just a few times. The chain carries TRBV4-2 and TRBJ2-3; D might be TRBD1 (6 bases). V shed 1 base and J shed 5 bases, with 10 bases lying between them. The germline V gene has CDR1 LGHNA and CDR2 YNFKEQ. The CDR3 covers 14 residues. This chain's CDR3 is CASSQVGAGDTQYF. In nucleotides, the CDR3 is TGTGCCAGCAGCCAAGTGGGGGCCGGAGATACGCAGTATTTT.

This clonotype was recorded many times. This could be a read error, since a much larger clone is one nucleotide away. The chain joins TRBV10-3 to TRBJ2-5; 7 bases fit TRBD1. The CDR3 has 13 residues. J was trimmed by 11 bases and V by 6 bases; bases with no gene match: 12. In germline, CDR1 is ENHRY, CDR2 SYGVKD. Here the CDR3 reads CAIRTGQHNEQYF. The CDR3 nucleotides are TGTGCCATCAGGACGGGACAGCACAATGAGCAGTACTTC.

The genes are TRBV11-2 and TRBJ2-3; TRBD2 aligns across 11 bases. The CDR3 has 18 amino acids. Looked up from germline, CDR1 is SGHAT and CDR2 is FQNNGV. V was pared by 0 bases and J by 1 base, with 6 bases of the junction left unmatched. CDR3: CASSLDDLAGGRTDTQYF. The DNA of the CDR3 is TGTGCCAGCAGCTTAGATGACCTAGCGGGGGGCCGCACAGATACGCAGTATTTT.

The J gene is TRBJ2-5, the V gene TRBV7-6; no firm D call. The CDR3 is 15 amino acids. CDR1 SGHVS and CDR2 FNYEAQ come from the germline V gene. V shed 7 bases and J shed 2 bases, with 17 bases lying between them. CDR3 sequence (DNA): TGTGCCAGCAATCAAATTGCCGGAGCACAAGAGACCCAGTACTTC. It specifies CASNQIAGAQETQYF.

The sample holds a few counts of this clonotype. The chain has TRBV28 and TRBJ1-4, with 8 bases aligning to TRBD1. The junction had 4 bases not matched to a gene; V was cut back by 2 bases and J by 8 bases. The CDR3 has 14 residues. Per germline, CDR1 MDHEN and CDR2 SYDVKM. The CDR3 reads CASSLQGAREKLFF. The CDR3 coding sequence is TGTGCCAGCAGTTTACAGGGGGCGCGAGAAAAACTGTTTTTT.

The chain recombines TRBV5-1 with TRBJ2-1; D may be TRBD2 (6 bases). V was cut by 4 bases and J by 10 bases, with 15 bases left in between. CDR1 and CDR2 from the germline V gene are SGHRS and YFSETQ. This CDR3 contains 13 residues. CDR3 nucleotides: TGCGCCAGCAGCGTGACTAGTCCCAGCGAGCAGTTCTTC. It is translated as CASSVTSPSEQFF.

This clonotype was picked up one time. This sequence joins TRBV10-3 and TRBJ2-2; D uncertain. The CDR3 consists of 14 residues. The germline gives CDR1 ENHRY, CDR2 SYGVKD. Trimming removed 7 bases from V and 1 base from J, with 10 bases in between. The CDR3 region is CAITQRENTGELFF. CDR3 bases: TGTGCCATCACCCAAAGAGAGAACACCGGGGAGCTGTTTTTT.